The next 21 T cell receptor beta chains were all read from a single sample in a study of T cell repertoires in aging, cancer and after chemotherapy. Rearranged V-D-J TRB sequences were amplified with a mixed TRB-A/B primer pool. TCRdb re-called the multiplex PCR reads through MiXCR, storing one row per CDR3 protein. The sample shows 10,000 to 15,000 distinct CDR3 sequences, approximately 40% of them seen only once. Amplification of TCR beta used genomic DNA extracted from peripheral blood. The sample comprised blood. Receptors originate from a human donor in good health. The donor label of this sample is uncertain.

By sample fraction, this clonotype is medium-sized. The chain combines TRBV19 with TRBJ2-7, with D possibly being TRBD1 (5 bases). Trimming took 8 bases from V and 0 from J, leaving 11 bases between them. Germline CDR1 reads LNHDA; CDR2 reads SQIVND (reference sequence). CDR3 length: 13 amino acids. The CDR3 sequence: CASARDRSYEQYF. DNA of the CDR3: TGTGCCAGTGCCAGGGATCGCTCCTACGAGCAGTACTTC.

This clonotype is medium-sized within its sample. This chain joins TRBV19 and TRBJ2-2; the D call may be TRBD1 or TRBD2 (6 bases each). This CDR3 is 17 amino acids long. CDR1 is LNHDA, CDR2 SQIVND, per germline (reference sequence). V was pared by 7 bases and J by 8 bases, with 26 bases between. The CDR3 DNA is TGTGCCAGTAACATGGGGGAGAGAGTCGGGGGCTCTGGGGAGCTGTTTTTT. Translated, it gives CASNMGERVGGSGELFF.

The table lists this clonotype with a few counts. The chain uses TRBV6-5 and TRBJ1-1; the D gene is possibly TRBD1 (5 bases). Deletions cut 6 bases from V and 6 bases from J, with 14 bases between. Germline V CDR1 and CDR2: MNHEY, SVGAGI. The CDR3 length is 13 residues. The CDR3 here is CASSPAAGPEAFF. CDR3 coding DNA: TGTGCCAGCAGCCCGGCGGCGGGGCCTGAAGCTTTCTTT.

This clonotype has only one observation. Likely a read error: the CDR3 ends without its conserved phenylalanine or tryptophan. The chain links TRBV6-5 to TRBJ2-5, with 11 nucleotides matching TRBD2. Trimming cost V 0 bases and J 1 base; bases outside gene matches: 1. CDR1 and CDR2 from the germline V gene are MNHEY and SVGAGI. CDR3 size: 16 residues. CDR3 nucleotides: TGTGCCAGCAGTTACTCCGGGACTAGCGGCCAAGAGACCCAGTACCTT. Translation: CASSYSGTSGQETQYL.

This clonotype was counted only a few times. The rearrangement uses TRBV27 and TRBJ2-3; no definite D call. V was shortened by 2 bases and J by 1 base, with 10 bases between the two germline ends. The CDR3 is 15 amino acids. The germline gives CDR1 MNHEY, CDR2 SMNVEV (reference sequence). CDR3: CASSLERTGTDTQYF. The CDR3 bases are TGTGCCAGCAGTTTAGAACGGACCGGCACAGATACGCAGTATTTT.

The rearrangement links TRBV6-5 to TRBJ2-1; 12 nucleotides agree with TRBD2. Per the germline V gene, CDR1 is MNHEY and CDR2 is SVGAGI. CDR3 length: 15 residues. Trimming took 6 bases from V and 4 from J; bases not matched to a gene: 4. CDR3 loop: CASRLAGGAYNEQFF. The CDR3 nucleotides are TGTGCCAGCAGGCTAGCGGGAGGGGCTTACAATGAGCAGTTCTTC.

The gene calls are TRBV12-3 or TRBV12-4 and TRBJ1-2; unclear D gene. Deletions cut 7 bases from V and 8 bases from J, with 17 bases between. The CDR3 loop spans 13 amino acids. The CDR3 DNA reads TGTGCCAGCACCAGGAGGCAGTTCGGGGGCTACACCTTC. Residues: CASTRRQFGGYTF.

This clonotype has more than one count but fewer than ten. The chain joins TRBV18 to TRBJ2-7; D is perhaps TRBD1 or TRBD2 (5 bases each). Trimming shortened V by 4 bases and J by 3 bases, and 7 bases separated the two germline ends. Germline V gene lookup returns CDR1 KGHSH and CDR2 LQKENI. The CDR3 sequence is 12 residues long. The CDR3 DNA follows: TGTGCCAGCTCACGGGACGGCTACGAGCAGTACTTC. It specifies CASSRDGYEQYF.

V usage is TRBV30 and J usage is TRBJ2-1; D possibly corresponds to TRBD1 (6 bases). Germline CDR1 GTSNPN, CDR2 SVGIG (reference sequence). This CDR3 region has 12 residues. V dropped 0 bases and J dropped 15 bases, with 15 bases sitting between them. The CDR3: CAWSVSGPQGFF. The CDR3 DNA reads as TGTGCCTGGAGTGTATCCGGTCCACAGGGGTTCTTC.

V gene TRBV5-6 combines with J gene TRBJ2-7, with D perhaps given as TRBD1 or TRBD2 (6 bases each). V was pared by 9 bases and J by 5 bases, with 15 bases between. The CDR3 loop spans 12 amino acids. Looked up from germline, CDR1 is SGHDT and CDR2 is YYEEEE. CDR3 DNA: TGTGCCACCTCACTGGGGGGCCACGAGCAGTACTTC. Protein: CATSLGGHEQYF.

The gene calls are TRBV6-1 and TRBJ2-3, with 16 nucleotides matching TRBD2. Germline assignment: CDR1 MNHNS and CDR2 SASEGT. The CDR3 totals 17 residues. Unmatched junction bases numbered 2, after V lost 3 bases and J lost 2 bases. CDR3 in DNA: TGTGCCAGCAGTGAGGGACTAGCGGGGGGGCCCACAGATACGCAGTATTTT. This gives the protein CASSEGLAGGPTDTQYF.

This clonotype has more than one count but fewer than ten. The chain has TRBV6-5 and TRBJ2-7; D remains unclear. Germline V gene sequence: CDR1 MNHEY, CDR2 SVGAGI. Trimming left V 6 bases short and J 6 bases short, with 12 bases between. The CDR3 spans 12 residues. The CDR3 sequence: CASSRVTGEQYF. The CDR3 coding sequence is TGTGCCAGCAGCCGGGTAACGGGCGAGCAGTACTTC.

V is TRBV6-2 or TRBV6-3 and J is TRBJ1-6; perhaps TRBD1 as D (5 bases). The CDR3 consists of 15 residues. V was shortened by 7 bases and J by 8 bases, with 18 bases between the two germline ends. CDR1 MNHEY and CDR2 SVGEGT come from the germline V gene. The CDR3 DNA reads as TGTGCCAGCACCTCAGGGTGGGGGGGAGATTCACCCCTCCACTTT. Translating gives CASTSGWGGDSPLHF.

Within the sample, this clonotype is medium-sized (0.01 to 0.1%). The chain recombines TRBV29-1 with TRBJ2-5, with 8 bases matching TRBD2. This CDR3 has 14 amino acids. The J segment lost 5 bases and the V segment lost 2 bases, leaving 7 bases of the junction unmatched. CDR1 and CDR2 from the germline V gene are SQVTM and ANQGSEA. The chain's CDR3 is CSVESGRLAETQYF. CDR3 in DNA: TGCAGCGTTGAAAGCGGGAGACTTGCGGAGACCCAGTACTTC. Complete variable domain (other parts from reference TRBV29-1 and TRBJ2-5): SAVISQKPSRDICQRGTSLTIQCQVDSQVTMMFWYRQQPGQSLTLIATANQGSEATYESGFVIDKFPISRPNLTFSTLTVSNMSPEDSSIYLCSVESGRLAETQYFGPGTRLLVL.

Turning to this clonotype: Just one base apart from a much larger clone, this may be a read error. J is TRBJ2-6 and V is TRBV11-3; D ambiguous. The CDR3 consists of 17 residues. V lost 1 base and J lost 0, with 10 bases in between. Germline V gene data show CDR1 as SGHNT and CDR2 as YENEEA. The chain's CDR3 is CASSLVRLSSGANVLTF. CDR3 nucleotides: TGTGCCAGCAGCTTAGTTCGGTTGAGCTCTGGGGCCAACGTCCTGACTTTC.

The DNA of the CDR3 is TGTGCCAGCAGTGACGGGACTAGCGGGGCGACAGATACGCAGTATTTT. Its protein is CASSDGTSGATDTQYF. The V call is TRBV6-4, the J call TRBJ2-3, with 13 bases matching TRBD2. This CDR3 has 16 residues. Germline CDR1 is MRHNA and CDR2 is SNTAGT. V lost 2 bases to trimming and J lost 3 bases; unmatched junction nucleotides: 2.

This chain links TRBV6-1 with TRBJ1-2; 7 bases fit TRBD1. The V gene end was trimmed by 5 bases and the J gene end by 6 bases; junction bases not matched to a gene: 9. The germline gives CDR1 MNHNS, CDR2 SASEGT. This CDR3 has 14 amino acids. CDR3 bases: TGTGCCAGCAGTCCTCCGACAGGGCGTGATGGCTACACCTTC. This codes for CASSPPTGRDGYTF.

By sample share, this clonotype is medium-sized. The J gene is TRBJ2-5, the V gene TRBV11-3, with 13 bases identical to TRBD2. The CDR3 runs 17 residues. Looked up from germline, CDR1 is SGHNT and CDR2 is YENEEA. Losses at the gene ends were 5 bases for V and 7 bases for J; bases not matched to a gene: 13. The CDR3 nucleotides are TGTGCCAGCAGCCCAGGAAGACTAGCGGGGGGCCAGGTGACCCAGTACTTC. This gives the protein CASSPGRLAGGQVTQYF.

The chain combines TRBV6-5 with TRBJ2-5; D may correspond to TRBD1 or TRBD2 (7 bases each). The germline gives CDR1 MNHEY, CDR2 SVGAGI. Trimming removed 4 bases from V and 5 bases from J, with 11 bases in between. The CDR3 runs to 13 residues. The CDR3 region is CASSSQGGETQYF. The CDR3, as DNA: TGTGCCAGCAGTTCCCAGGGGGGGGAGACCCAGTACTTC.

This clonotype is medium-sized (0.01 to 0.1%) in the sample. V gene TRBV19 combines with J gene TRBJ1-6; D gene unclear. CDR3 size: 15 residues. The germline V gene encodes CDR1 LNHDA and CDR2 SQIVND (reference sequence). V lost 4 bases and J lost 0, with 7 bases in between. CDR3 DNA: TGTGCCAGTAGTAACCGGGCCTCCTATAATTCACCCCTCCACTTT. Residues: CASSNRASYNSPLHF.

This clonotype was seen a few times. The chain joins TRBV5-6 to TRBJ2-7; 7 bases line up with TRBD1. The germline V gene encodes CDR1 SGHDT and CDR2 YYEEEE. V trimming: 4 bases; J trimming: 0 bases; junction bases outside the gene matches: 4. The CDR3 length is 14 residues. The CDR3 DNA reads TGTGCCAGCAGCAACAGGGGCCGCTCCTACGAGCAGTACTTC. Protein: CASSNRGRSYEQYF. Based on the CDR3 plus reference TRBV5-6 and TRBJ2-7, the full variable domain is DAGVTQSPTHLIKTRGQQVTLRCSPKSGHDTVSWYQQALGQGPQFIFQYYEEEERQRGNFPDRFSGHQFPNYSSELNVNALLLGDSALYLCASSNRGRSYEQYFGPGTRLTVT.